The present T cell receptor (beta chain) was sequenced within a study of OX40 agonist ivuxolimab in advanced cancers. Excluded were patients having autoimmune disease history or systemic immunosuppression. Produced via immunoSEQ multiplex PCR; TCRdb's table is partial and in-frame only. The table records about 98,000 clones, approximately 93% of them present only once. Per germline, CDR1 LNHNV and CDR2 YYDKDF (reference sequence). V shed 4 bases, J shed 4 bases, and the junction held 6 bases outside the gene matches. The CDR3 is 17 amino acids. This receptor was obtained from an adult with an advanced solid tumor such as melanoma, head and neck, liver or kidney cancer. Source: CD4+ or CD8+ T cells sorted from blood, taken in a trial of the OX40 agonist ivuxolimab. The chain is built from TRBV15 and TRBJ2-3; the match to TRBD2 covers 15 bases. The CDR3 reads CATSKGLAGGLADTQYF. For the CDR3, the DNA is TGTGCCACCAGCAAGGGACTAGCGGGGGGACTAGCAGATACGCAGTATTTT.